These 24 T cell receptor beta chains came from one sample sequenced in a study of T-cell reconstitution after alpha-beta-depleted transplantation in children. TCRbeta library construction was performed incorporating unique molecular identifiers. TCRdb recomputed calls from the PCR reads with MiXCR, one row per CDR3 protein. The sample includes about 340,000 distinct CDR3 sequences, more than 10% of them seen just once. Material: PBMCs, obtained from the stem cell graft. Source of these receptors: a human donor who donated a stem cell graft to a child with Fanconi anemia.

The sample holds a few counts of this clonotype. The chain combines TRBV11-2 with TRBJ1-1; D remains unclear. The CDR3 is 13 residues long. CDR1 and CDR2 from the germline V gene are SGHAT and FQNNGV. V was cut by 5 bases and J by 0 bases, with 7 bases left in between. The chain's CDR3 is CASSPHMNTEAFF. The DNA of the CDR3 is TGTGCCAGCAGCCCACACATGAACACTGAAGCTTTCTTT.

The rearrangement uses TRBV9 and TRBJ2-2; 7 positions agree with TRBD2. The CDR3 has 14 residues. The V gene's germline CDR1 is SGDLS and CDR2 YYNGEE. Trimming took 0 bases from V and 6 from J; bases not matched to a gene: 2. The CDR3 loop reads CASSVAGGSGELFF. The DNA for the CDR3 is TGTGCCAGCAGCGTAGCGGGGGGTTCCGGGGAGCTGTTTTTT.

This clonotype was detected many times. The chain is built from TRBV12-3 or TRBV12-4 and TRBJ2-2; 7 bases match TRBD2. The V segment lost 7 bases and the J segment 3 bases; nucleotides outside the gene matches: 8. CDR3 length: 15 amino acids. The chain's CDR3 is CASTLHRGDTGELFF. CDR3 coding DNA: TGTGCCAGCACCCTTCACCGGGGGGACACCGGGGAGCTGTTTTTT.

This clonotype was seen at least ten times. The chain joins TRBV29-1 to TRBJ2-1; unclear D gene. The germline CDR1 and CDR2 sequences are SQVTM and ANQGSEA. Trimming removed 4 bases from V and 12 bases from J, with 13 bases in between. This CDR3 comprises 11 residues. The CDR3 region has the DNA TGCAGCGTTGGAGCCTCCTTGGGGCAGTTCTTC. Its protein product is CSVGASLGQFF.

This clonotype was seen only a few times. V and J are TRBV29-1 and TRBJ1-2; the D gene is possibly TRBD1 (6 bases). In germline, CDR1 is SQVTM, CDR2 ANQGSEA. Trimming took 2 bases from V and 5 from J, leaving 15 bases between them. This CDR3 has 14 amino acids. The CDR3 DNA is TGCAGCGTTGAAAGGGGGGCGGAGGGTTATGGCTACACCTTC. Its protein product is CSVERGAEGYGYTF.

The CDR3 region is CASSPPRPWGAFF. CDR3 DNA sequence: TGTGCCAGCAGTCCCCCCAGGCCGTGGGGAGCTTTCTTT. The genes are TRBV28 and TRBJ1-1; no reliable D call. CDR3 size: 13 residues. Germline V gives CDR1 MDHEN, CDR2 SYDVKM. V lost 5 bases and J lost 10, with 17 bases in between.

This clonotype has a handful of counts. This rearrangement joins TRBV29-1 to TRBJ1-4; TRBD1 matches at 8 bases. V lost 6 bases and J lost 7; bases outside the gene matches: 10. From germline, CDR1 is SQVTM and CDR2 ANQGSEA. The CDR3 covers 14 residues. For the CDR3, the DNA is TGCAGCGTCGACAGGGGACAAAAAGGTGAAAAACTGTTTTTT. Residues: CSVDRGQKGEKLFF.

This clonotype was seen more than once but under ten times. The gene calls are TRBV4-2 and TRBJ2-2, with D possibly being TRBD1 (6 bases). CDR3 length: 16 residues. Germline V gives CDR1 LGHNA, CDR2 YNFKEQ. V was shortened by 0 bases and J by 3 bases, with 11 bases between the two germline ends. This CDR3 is CASSQEWQGYTGELFF. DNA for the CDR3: TGTGCCAGCAGCCAAGAGTGGCAGGGGTACACCGGGGAGCTGTTTTTT.

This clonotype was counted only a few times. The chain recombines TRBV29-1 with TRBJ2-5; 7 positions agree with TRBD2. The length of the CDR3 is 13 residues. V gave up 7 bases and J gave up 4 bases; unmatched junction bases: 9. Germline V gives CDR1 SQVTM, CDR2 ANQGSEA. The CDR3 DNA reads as TGCAGCGCCTCGGGACTAACGGGAGAGACCCAGTACTTC. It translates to CSASGLTGETQYF.

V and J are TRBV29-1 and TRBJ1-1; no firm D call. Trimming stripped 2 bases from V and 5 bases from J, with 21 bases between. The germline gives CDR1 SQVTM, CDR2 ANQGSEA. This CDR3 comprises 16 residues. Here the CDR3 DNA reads TGCAGCGTTGAATATAGTGGTGAAGTAGTGGGGACTGAAGCTTTCTTT. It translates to CSVEYSGEVVGTEAFF.

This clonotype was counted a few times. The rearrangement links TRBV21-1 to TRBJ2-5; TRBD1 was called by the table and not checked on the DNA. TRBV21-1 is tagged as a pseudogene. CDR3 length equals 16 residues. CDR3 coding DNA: TGTGCCAGCACCCCCTACAACGGGCAGATCCAAGAGACCCAGTACTTC. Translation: CASTPYNGQIQETQYF.

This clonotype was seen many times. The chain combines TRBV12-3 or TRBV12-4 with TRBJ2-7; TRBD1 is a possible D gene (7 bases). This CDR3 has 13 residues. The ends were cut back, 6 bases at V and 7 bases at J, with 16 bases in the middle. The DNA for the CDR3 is TGTGCCAGCAGCCCCATGACAGGGAGGGAGCAGTACTTC. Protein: CASSPMTGREQYF.

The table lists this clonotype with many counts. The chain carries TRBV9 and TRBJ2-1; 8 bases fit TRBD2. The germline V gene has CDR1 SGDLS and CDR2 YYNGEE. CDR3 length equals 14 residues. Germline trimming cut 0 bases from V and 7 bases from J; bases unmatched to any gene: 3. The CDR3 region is CASSVAGGQNEQFF. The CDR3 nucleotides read TGTGCCAGCAGCGTAGCGGGGGGGCAGAATGAGCAGTTCTTC. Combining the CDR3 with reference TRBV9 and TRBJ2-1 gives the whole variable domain DSGVTQTPKHLITATGQRVTLRCSPRSGDLSVYWYQQSLDQGLQFLIQYYNGEERAKGNILERFSAQQFPDLHSELNLSSLELGDSALYFCASSVAGGQNEQFFGPGTRLTVL.

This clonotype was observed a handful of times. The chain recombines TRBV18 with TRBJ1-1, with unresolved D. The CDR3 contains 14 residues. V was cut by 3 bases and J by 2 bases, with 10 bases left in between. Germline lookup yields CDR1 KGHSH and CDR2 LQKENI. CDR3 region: CASSPLGRNTEAFF. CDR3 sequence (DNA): TGTGCCAGCTCACCCCTAGGGCGTAACACTGAAGCTTTCTTT. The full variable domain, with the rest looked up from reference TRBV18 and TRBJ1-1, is NAGVMQNPRHLVRRRGQEARLRCSPMKGHSHVYWYRQLPEEGLKFMVYLQKENIIDESGMPKERFSAEFPKEGPSILRIQQVVRGDSAAYFCASSPLGRNTEAFFGQGTRLTVV.

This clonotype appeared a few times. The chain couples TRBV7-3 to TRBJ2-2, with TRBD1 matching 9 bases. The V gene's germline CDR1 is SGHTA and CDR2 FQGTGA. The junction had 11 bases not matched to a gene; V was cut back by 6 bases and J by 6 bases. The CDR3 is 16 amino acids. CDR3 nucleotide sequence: TGTGCCAGCAGGGTAACCGGGACAGGGTCGTCCGGGGAGCTGTTTTTT. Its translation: CASRVTGTGSSGELFF.

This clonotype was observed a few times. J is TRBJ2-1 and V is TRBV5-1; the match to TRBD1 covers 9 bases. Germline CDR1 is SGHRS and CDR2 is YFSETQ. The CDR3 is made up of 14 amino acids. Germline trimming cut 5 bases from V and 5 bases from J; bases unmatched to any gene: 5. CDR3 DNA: TGCGCCAGCAGGGCCGGGACAGGGCACAATGAGCAGTTCTTC. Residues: CASRAGTGHNEQFF.

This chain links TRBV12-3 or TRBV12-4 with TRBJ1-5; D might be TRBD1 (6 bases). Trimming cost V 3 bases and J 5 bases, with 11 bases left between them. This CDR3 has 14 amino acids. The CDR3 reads CASSFSGADQPQHF. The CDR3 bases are TGTGCCAGCAGTTTTTCAGGGGCGGATCAGCCCCAGCATTTT.

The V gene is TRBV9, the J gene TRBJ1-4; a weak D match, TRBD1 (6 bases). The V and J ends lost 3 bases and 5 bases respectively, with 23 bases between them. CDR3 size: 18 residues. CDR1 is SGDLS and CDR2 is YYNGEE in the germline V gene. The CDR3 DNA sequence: TGTGCCAGCAGCGCCACGGCGGGGGGGCGTATCAGGAATGAAAAACTGTTTTTT. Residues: CASSATAGGRIRNEKLFF.

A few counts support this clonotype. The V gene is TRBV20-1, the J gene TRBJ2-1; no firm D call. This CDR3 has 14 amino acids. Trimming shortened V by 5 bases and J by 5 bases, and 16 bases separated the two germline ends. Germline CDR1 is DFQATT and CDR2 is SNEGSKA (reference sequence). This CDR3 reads CSAPSLRGNNEQFF. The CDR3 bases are TGCAGTGCTCCCTCTTTGCGAGGAAACAATGAGCAGTTCTTC.

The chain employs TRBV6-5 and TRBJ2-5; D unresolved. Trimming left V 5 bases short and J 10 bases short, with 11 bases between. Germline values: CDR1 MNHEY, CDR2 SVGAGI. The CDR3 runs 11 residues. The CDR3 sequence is CASSGGWVQYF. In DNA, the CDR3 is TGTGCCAGCAGTGGCGGTTGGGTCCAGTACTTC.

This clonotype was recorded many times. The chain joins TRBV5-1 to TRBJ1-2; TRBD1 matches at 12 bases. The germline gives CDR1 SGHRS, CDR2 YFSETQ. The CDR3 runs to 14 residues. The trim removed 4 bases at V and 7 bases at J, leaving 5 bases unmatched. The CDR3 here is CASSPGTGGSGYTF. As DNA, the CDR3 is TGCGCCAGCAGCCCAGGGACAGGGGGCTCTGGCTACACCTTC.

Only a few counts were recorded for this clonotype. The DNA for the CDR3 is TGTGCCAGCAGCCCAACCGGGGGACTAGCGAACACCGGGGAGCTGTTTTTT. Amino acids: CASSPTGGLANTGELFF. The chain is built from TRBV4-2 and TRBJ2-2, with 8 nucleotides matching TRBD2. CDR1 is LGHNA and CDR2 is YNFKEQ in the germline V gene. The CDR3 is 17 amino acids. V dropped 4 bases and J dropped 0; count of bases not matched to a gene: 7.

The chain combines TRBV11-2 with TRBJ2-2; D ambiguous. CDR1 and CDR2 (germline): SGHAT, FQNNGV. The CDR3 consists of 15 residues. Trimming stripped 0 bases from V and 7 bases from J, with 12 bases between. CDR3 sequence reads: CASSLDWVGDGELFF. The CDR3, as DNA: TGTGCCAGCAGCTTAGATTGGGTTGGGGACGGGGAGCTGTTTTTT.

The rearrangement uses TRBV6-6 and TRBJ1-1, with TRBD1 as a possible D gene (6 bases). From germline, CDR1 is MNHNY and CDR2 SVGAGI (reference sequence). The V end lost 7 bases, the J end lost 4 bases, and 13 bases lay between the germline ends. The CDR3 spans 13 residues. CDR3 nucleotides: TGTGCCAGCAAGCAGGGGCTCGGCACTGAAGCTTTCTTT. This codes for CASKQGLGTEAFF.